This entry concerns a single T cell receptor (beta chain). Antigen specificity is unknown. The data belong to a study of shared clonotypes between healthy human individuals. Findings of the study overall: The genetic and exposure-history diversity represented was limited by few donors.

Authors' data handling: ImmunoSEQ only sent back junction sequences with no quality scores, so filtering was done differently. Repertoires were generated with immunoSEQ multiplex PCR, while TCRdb's copy carries only in-frame clones and drops some. The V and J calls and the clone size are those of that table, but D and trimming were determined from the DNA. The sample records some 2,400,000 clones, nearly 97% being singletons. The CDR3 loop spans 17 amino acids. The V end was cut by 0 bases, the J end by 2 bases, with 14 bases between. Germline V gene data show CDR1 as SGDLS and CDR2 as YYNGEE. The sample consisted of naive CD4+ T cells sorted from blood. Subset of the sample: CD45RA+ positively selected. The sequence was obtained from a man between 18 and 29 years old in good health. The chain carries TRBV9 and TRBJ2-2; weak D call: TRBD1 (6 bases). In DNA, the CDR3 is TGTGCCAGCAGCGTAGAAGGGGGACACCTAAACACCGGGGAGCTGTTTTTT. This translates into CASSVEGGHLNTGELFF. The full variable domain, completed using reference TRBV9 and TRBJ2-2, is DSGVTQTPKHLITATGQRVTLRCSPRSGDLSVYWYQQSLDQGLQFLIQYYNGEERAKGNILERFSAQQFPDLHSELNLSSLELGDSALYFCASSVEGGHLNTGELFFGEGSRLTVL.